Each of the 20 T cell receptor beta chains below was sequenced from the same sample in a study of radiotherapy plus CTLA-4 blockade in lung cancer. Sequenced by immunoSEQ multiplex PCR; TCRdb stores in-frame clones only, minus some. The table records over 100,000 clones, 85% to 90% of them present only once. Sequenced here: peripheral blood, sampled from a patient treated with radiotherapy plus ipilimumab. These receptors were collected from a human donor with non-small cell lung cancer that progressed on radiotherapy plus ipilimumab.

J is TRBJ1-5 and V is TRBV5-1, with a tentative D call TRBD1 (5 bases). There are 15 residues in the CDR3. Trimming took off 1 base at V and 0 bases at J, with 8 bases between the two ends. Germline lookup yields CDR1 SGHRS and CDR2 YFSETQ. CDR3 sequence (DNA): TGCGCCAGCAGCTTGTCGGGGGATAGCAATCAGCCCCAGCATTTT. Protein product: CASSLSGDSNQPQHF.

The rearrangement links TRBV7-8 to TRBJ2-3; no firm D call. In germline, CDR1 is SGHVS, CDR2 FQNEAQ. CDR3 size: 14 residues. The germline V and J ends were trimmed by 6 bases and 4 bases, with 14 bases remaining between them. The DNA for the CDR3 is TGTGCCAGCAGTTCCCTAGGGTCCGCAGATACGCAGTATTTT. Encoded protein: CASSSLGSADTQYF.

Worth noting for this clone: The junction and the germline gene differ at one end; a read error may be behind it. The V and J genes are TRBV5-4 and TRBJ1-5; no definite D call. The CDR3 covers 14 residues. CDR1 is SGHNT, CDR2 YYREEE, per germline (reference sequence). The CDR3 nucleotides read TGTGCCAGCAGCTTGGAAGGCAGCAATCAGCCCCGGCATTTT. It encodes CASSLEGSNQPRHF.

The chain carries TRBV2 and TRBJ2-1; 12 positions match TRBD2. Unmatched junction bases numbered 3, after V lost 9 bases and J lost 6 bases. The length of the CDR3 is 13 residues. Germline V gene data show CDR1 as SNHLY and CDR2 as FYNNEI. CDR3 in amino acids: CARRTSGANEQFF. The CDR3 DNA reads as TGTGCCAGAAGGACTAGCGGGGCCAATGAGCAGTTCTTC.

CDR3 amino acids: CASTKRPGASGANVLTF. In DNA, the CDR3 is TGTGCCAGCACTAAACGACCAGGGGCTTCTGGGGCCAACGTCCTGACTTTC. The chain links TRBV5-8 to TRBJ2-6; tentatively, D is TRBD1 (6 bases). The length of the CDR3 is 17 residues. CDR1 and CDR2 (germline): SGHTS, YDEGEE. The V gene lost 6 bases and the J gene lost 1 base, with 17 bases spanning the gap.

The table lists this clone with a count of one. This chain uses TRBV30 with TRBJ1-3; a weak D match, TRBD1 (5 bases). The CDR3 loop spans 12 amino acids. V was pared by 5 bases and J by 8 bases, with 13 bases between. Germline CDR1 reads GTSNPN; CDR2 reads SVGIG (reference sequence). The CDR3 spells CAWRRAQDTIYF. CDR3 coding DNA: TGTGCCTGGCGCAGGGCCCAAGACACCATATATTTT. The full variable domain, completed using reference TRBV30 and TRBJ1-3, is SQTIHQWPATLVQPVGSPLSLECTVEGTSNPNLYWYRQAAGRGLQLLFYSVGIGQISSEVPQNLSASRPQDRQFILSSKKLLLSDSGFYLCAWRRAQDTIYFGEGSWLTVV.

The chain is built from TRBV10-1 and TRBJ2-7; D is uncertain. CDR3 size: 13 residues. Germline V gene data show CDR1 as WNHNN and CDR2 as SYGVQD (reference sequence). V lost 0 bases and J 5 bases, leaving 8 bases between the germline ends. This CDR3 is CASSESNPHEQYF. The CDR3 bases are TGCGCCAGCAGTGAGTCGAACCCTCACGAGCAGTACTTC.

The CDR3 DNA sequence: TGTGCCAGCAGTGCATCCCGGACAGGGAGGTCGGGGGAGCTGTTTTTT. Its protein product is CASSASRTGRSGELFF. The chain has TRBV2 and TRBJ2-2; 8 nucleotides align to TRBD1. Losses at the gene ends were 4 bases for V and 8 bases for J; bases not matched to a gene: 12. This CDR3 contains 16 residues. The germline V gene has CDR1 SNHLY and CDR2 FYNNEI.

This chain joins TRBV11-2 and TRBJ1-2, with 10 bases identical to TRBD1. Germline V gene data show CDR1 as SGHAT and CDR2 as FQNNGV. J lost 1 base, V lost 5 bases, and 7 bases had no gene match. This CDR3 is 16 amino acids long. CDR3 residues: CASSLRGTGVNYGYTF. CDR3 coding DNA: TGTGCCAGCAGCCTGCGCGGGACAGGGGTTAACTATGGCTACACCTTC.

V and J are TRBV2 and TRBJ2-7, with TRBD1 as a possible D gene (5 bases). The CDR3 runs 13 residues. Germline V gene data show CDR1 as SNHLY and CDR2 as FYNNEI. Trimming stripped 5 bases from V and 3 bases from J, with 11 bases between. The CDR3: CASSIDRNYEQYF. CDR3 in DNA: TGTGCCAGCAGTATAGACAGAAACTACGAGCAGTACTTC. Variable domain in full (rest from reference TRBV2 and TRBJ2-7): EPEVTQTPSHQVTQMGQEVILRCVPISNHLYFYWYRQILGQKVEFLVSFYNNEISEKSEIFDDQFSVERPDGSNFTLKIRSTKLEDSAMYFCASSIDRNYEQYFGPGTRLTVT.

This clone was seen more than once but under ten times. The chain links TRBV6-5 to TRBJ1-1, with D hard to call. With 2 bases removed from V and 3 bases from J, the gap between germline ends came to 10 bases. CDR1 MNHEY and CDR2 SVGAGI come from the germline V gene. This CDR3 contains 14 residues. The CDR3 reads CASSYTSRDTEAFF. In nucleotides, the CDR3 is TGTGCCAGCAGTTACACCTCGAGAGACACTGAAGCTTTCTTT.

The J gene is TRBJ2-7, the V gene TRBV7-9; 12 bases are a match to TRBD2. V lost 6 bases to trimming and J lost 0 bases; unmatched junction nucleotides: 0. The CDR3 is made up of 14 amino acids. Per germline, CDR1 SEHNR and CDR2 FQNEAQ (reference sequence). The DNA for the CDR3 is TGTGCCAGCAGGACTAGCGGGAGCTCCTACGAGCAGTACTTC. Translating gives CASRTSGSSYEQYF.

The chain uses TRBV5-6 and TRBJ1-1; D might be TRBD1 (5 bases). This CDR3 region has 14 residues. Germline assignment: CDR1 SGHDT and CDR2 YYEEEE. V lost 4 bases and J 3 bases, leaving 13 bases between the germline ends. The CDR3 bases are TGTGCCAGCAGCCCGCAGGCAGGGCACACTGAAGCTTTCTTT. Protein: CASSPQAGHTEAFF.

The chain carries TRBV10-3 and TRBJ1-5, with 7 bases lining up with TRBD1. CDR3 size: 14 residues. V lost 4 bases to trimming and J lost 4 bases; unmatched junction nucleotides: 4. Per the germline V gene, CDR1 is ENHRY and CDR2 is SYGVKD. CDR3 DNA: TGTGCCATCAGTGGGGGACAGTCTAATCAGCCCCAGCATTTT. It is translated as CAISGGQSNQPQHF.

As concerns this clone: One end of the junction varies from germline; a read error may be responsible. This chain connects TRBV5-1 to TRBJ2-2; TRBD1 might be the D (6 bases). This CDR3 is built from 16 residues. The germline V gene encodes CDR1 SGHRS and CDR2 YFSETQ. The CDR3 DNA reads TGCGCCAACAGCGCACTGACAGGCCCTAGCACCGGGGAGCTGTTTTTT. This encodes CANSALTGPSTGELFF.

J is TRBJ2-1 and V is TRBV6-5; D perhaps matches TRBD1 (6 bases). From germline, CDR1 is MNHEY and CDR2 SVGAGI. V shed 4 bases and J shed 10 bases, with 11 bases lying between them. The CDR3 loop spans 12 amino acids. CDR3 bases: TGTGCCAGCAGTTTGAACAGGGACGAGCAGTTCTTC. Its protein is CASSLNRDEQFF.

This rearrangement joins TRBV29-1 to TRBJ2-2; 7 bases match TRBD2. The CDR3 spans 13 residues. Germline V gives CDR1 SQVTM, CDR2 ANQGSEA. V shed 6 bases and J 7 bases; nucleotides not matched to a gene: 8. The DNA for the CDR3 is TGCAGCGTCACCCGATGGGGGGGCGGGGAGCTGTTTTTT. It yields the protein CSVTRWGGGELFF.

The chain links TRBV25-1 to TRBJ2-3; 7 bases are shared with TRBD1. The CDR3 contains 15 residues. V gave up 1 base and J gave up 0 bases; unmatched junction bases: 1. From germline, CDR1 is MGHDK and CDR2 SYGVNS. Here the CDR3 reads CASSEWGQSTDTQYF. In nucleotides, the CDR3 is TGTGCCAGCAGTGAATGGGGACAGAGCACAGATACGCAGTATTTT.

This chain links TRBV18 with TRBJ1-1; 7 bases line up with TRBD1. The junction had 4 bases not matched to a gene; V was cut back by 2 bases and J by 1 base. The CDR3 has 15 residues. The germline V gene encodes CDR1 KGHSH and CDR2 LQKENI. The chain's CDR3 is CASSPGRDRNTEAFF. The CDR3 DNA sequence: TGTGCCAGCTCACCAGGTCGGGACAGGAACACTGAAGCTTTCTTT. Full variable domain (outside the CDR3, taken from reference TRBV18 and TRBJ1-1): NAGVMQNPRHLVRRRGQEARLRCSPMKGHSHVYWYRQLPEEGLKFMVYLQKENIIDESGMPKERFSAEFPKEGPSILRIQQVVRGDSAAYFCASSPGRDRNTEAFFGQGTRLTVV.

The chain couples TRBV29-1 to TRBJ2-7; 9 positions agree with TRBD1. The V gene end was trimmed by 6 bases and the J gene end by 5 bases; junction bases not matched to a gene: 5. The V gene's germline CDR1 is SQVTM and CDR2 ANQGSEA. The CDR3 spans 12 residues. In nucleotides, the CDR3 is TGCAGCGTGAGCTGGACAGGGGACGAGCAGTACTTC. It codes for CSVSWTGDEQYF.